The subject of this entry is one TCR beta chain. Other DNA sequences within the sample encode an identical CDR3. The data are from a study of Ad26.COV2.S vaccination and SARS-CoV-2 variants. In the study overall: The donor was enrolled in the Ad26.COV2.S arm of the COV1001 trial. The vaccine Ad26.COV2.S was put into the muscle once, or twice with 56 days between.

Described treatment: over 15 received Ad26.COV2.S at low or high dose, single or two shots; roughly five received placebo; per-sample allocation not given. Vaccine and placebo recipients were sampled on day 63 after the first injection. Cohort 1b enrolled adults aged 18-55 years in Boston. What was given as vaccine was an Ad26 vector encoding Wuhan-strain SARS-CoV-2 spike. Method: immunoSEQ multiplex PCR; TCRdb's copy keeps in-frame clones and lacks some. The sample lists about 400,000 clones; 89% were seen once. The CDR3 extends over 11 amino acids. CDR1 is MNHEY, CDR2 SMNVEV, per germline (reference sequence). With 6 bases removed from V and 2 bases from J, the gap between germline ends came to 4 bases.

The origin of this receptor is a person between 18 and 59 years old who received the Ad26.COV2.S COVID-19 vaccine or a placebo. V and J are TRBV27 and TRBJ1-1; D not certain. The input for sequencing was peripheral blood, taken in a trial of Ad26.COV2.S vaccine versus placebo. DNA for the CDR3: TGTGCCAGCAGCCGTAACACTGAAGCTTTCTTT. This sequence encodes CASSRNTEAFF.